This TCR beta chain was recorded in a study of T cells after yellow fever vaccination (dated by TCRdb to the late 2010s). Regarding the research as a whole: The SMART-Seq v4 Ultra Low Input RNA kit was used to prepare libraries from fractions with low cell numbers. Two healthy male donors, one aged 18 to 30 and one aged 30 to 40 years, made up the cohort. To track T-cell clones before and after primary and booster YFV17D yellow fever vaccination, bulk TCR alpha and beta repertoires were sequenced longitudinally. Bulk PBMC replicates and cell subsets were isolated from blood drawn at multiple timepoints before and after both primary and secondary immunization.

CDR1 and CDR2, looked up from the germline V gene (reference sequence), are MNHEY and SMNVEV. The CDR3 holds 14 amino acids from the cysteine to the phenylalanine. Only the CDR3 part of the read is kept: 42 bases, read in frame from the first base. The V end loses 4 bases and the J end loses 9 bases, and a stretch of 16 bases separates them. For sequencing, an Illumina NovaSeq 6000 was employed. TCR cDNA was made using 5'RACE template switching, a step that added a universal primer site and unique molecular identifiers. cDNA synthesis was primed from both the TCR alpha and TCR beta constant segments. Libraries were amplified in two PCR steps, with sample barcodes and sequencing adapters added in the second step. Sequencing of libraries was performed on Illumina HiSeq 2500 (2x100 bp) or NovaSeq (2x150 bp). The study's own analysis went as follows. MIGEC handled demultiplexing of reads and collapsing into UMI consensus sequences, while MiXCR performed V(D)J alignment. Vaccine-responding clonotypes were defined with edgeR using replicate PBMC samples, requiring FDR below 0.01 and a log2 fold change above 5 up to day 15. CD4 or CD8 identity was assigned to each bulk clonotype according to whether the clonotype was present at higher abundance in the sequenced CD4 repertoire or the sequenced CD8 repertoire. TCRdb reprocessing: public reads trimmed at Q25 with fastp, clones called with MiXCR, in-frame beta chains kept. For every CDR3 protein sequence, its rows merge into one entry that carries the most common genes and DNA. TCRdb's processing, not the authors' own work, is the source of the V and J calls. This sample comprises approximately 450,000 distinct CDR3 sequences, around 19% of them detected only once. The leading ten clones occupy roughly a sixth of the sample.

As to this clonotype: Its antigen has not been determined. It has no much larger one-base neighbor in the sample; base qualities were not kept.

Per the publication, the treatment or condition label means: live attenuated yellow fever vaccine strain. Two biological replicates of bulk PBMCs were collected at each blood-draw timepoint. A standard Ficoll-Paque protocol was used to isolate PBMCs from peripheral blood. TriZol was used to extract RNA from bulk PBMCs, from CD4 and CD8 fractions, and from dextramer-positive and dextramer-negative fractions. General conclusions and limits of the study: Most clones expanded after primary vaccination were re-detected after the booster (96% of CD4 and around 88% of CD8), suggesting broad memory maintenance. Computational filtering was needed because FACS-sorted repertoires could contain abundant contaminating clonotypes from the bulk population. The study included only two donors, which limits how far the findings can be generalized. A small fraction of clonotypes showed up in both the CD4 and CD8 compartments, probably as a result of convergent recombination. Compared with the primary T-cell response, the secondary T-cell response was weaker but faster, peaking on day 5 rather than day 15.

The origin of this receptor is a man aged 18 to 30 who received the YFV17D yellow fever vaccine. The sequence joins TRBV27 to TRBJ2-4, with the D gene call left open. The input for sequencing was PBMCs, taken before the yellow fever booster vaccination. CDR3 reads: CASSSSLGRTIQYF. Read as DNA, the sequence is TGTGCCAGCAGTTCGAGTTTAGGTAGGACCATTCAGTACTTC.